The subject of this entry is one T cell receptor (beta chain). Its antigen is undetermined. Method: immunoSEQ multiplex PCR; TCRdb's copy keeps in-frame clones and lacks some. Of 150,000 to 200,000 clones in the sample, 87% were seen once. The sample originates from a study of T cell responses to AZD1222 COVID-19 vaccine. The CDR3 length is 12 residues. Germline V gene lookup returns CDR1 GTSNPN and CDR2 SVGIG (reference sequence). V gave up 0 bases and J gave up 6 bases, with 7 bases separating them. Notes on the study in general: Among vaccine-associated CD4 TCRs, coverage spanned spike, with dominance at 160-218 and 743-854.

The material was peripheral blood, obtained on day 0 of MenACWY control vaccination. The source is an adult in good health. This chain joins TRBV30 and TRBJ2-3, with unresolved D. The CDR3 nucleotides read TGTGCCTGGAGTGTAATTGCGGATACGCAGTATTTT. Encoded protein: CAWSVIADTQYF. The variable domain in full, completed from reference TRBV30 and TRBJ2-3, reads SQTIHQWPATLVQPVGSPLSLECTVEGTSNPNLYWYRQAAGRGLQLLFYSVGIGQISSEVPQNLSASRPQDRQFILSSKKLLLSDSGFYLCAWSVIADTQYFGPGTRLTVL.